This T cell receptor beta chain appears in the sequencing data of a study of T cells expressing NK-cell markers. TCRdb reprocessed the 5' RACE reads and keeps a single row for each CDR3 protein, giving no DNA. Its listing shows about 260,000 distinct CDR3 sequences. The CDR3 covers 13 residues. Germline V gene lookup returns CDR1 SEHNR and CDR2 FQNEAQ (reference sequence). This TCR came from a woman between 18 and 75 years old in good health. The V call is TRBV7-9, the J call TRBJ1-5. Sequenced material: blood T cells: a sorted CD56 or NKG2C T cell subset, CD4+ or CD8+ T cells, or bulk PBMC T cells (not recorded which). The CDR3 loop reads CASSLFVNQPQHF.